The 18 T cell receptor beta chains in this list originate from one sample, sequenced in a study of cytomegalovirus exposure and HLA in healthy donors. Clones were read by immunoSEQ multiplex PCR, and TCRdb kept only the in-frame ones, dropping some. Here the sample spans roughly 330,000 clones, around 90% being singletons. Input material: PBMCs. These receptors came from a woman in her 30s in good health and CMV-seropositive.

This clone came up a few times. The chain joins TRBV29-1 to TRBJ2-2, with 14 bases aligning to TRBD2. The CDR3 contains 17 residues. The germline CDR1 and CDR2 sequences are SQVTM and ANQGSEA. V lost 7 bases and J lost 7; bases outside the gene matches: 14. CDR3 region: CSGKQTSGRAGGGELFF. The CDR3 nucleotides read TGCAGCGGAAAGCAGACTAGCGGGAGGGCCGGCGGCGGGGAGCTGTTTTTT.

Only a few counts were recorded for this clone. The J gene is TRBJ1-5, the V gene TRBV6-1; 7 bases agree with TRBD1. CDR1 MNHNS and CDR2 SASEGT come from the germline V gene. The CDR3 is 15 residues long. With 0 bases clipped from V and 6 bases from J, the junction kept 5 bases outside the gene matches. The CDR3 reads CASSEADRAAQPQHF. CDR3 DNA: TGTGCCAGCAGTGAAGCTGACAGGGCGGCTCAGCCCCAGCATTTT.

The chain employs TRBV7-9 and TRBJ2-4; 9 nucleotides line up with TRBD1. V was pared by 1 base and J by 1 base, with 5 bases of the junction left unmatched. Germline V gene lookup returns CDR1 SEHNR and CDR2 FQNEAQ (reference sequence). The CDR3 is made up of 17 amino acids. CDR3 DNA: TGTGCCAGCAGCTTAGATTGGGGGACAGGGGCCAAAAACATTCAGTACTTC. It encodes CASSLDWGTGAKNIQYF.

The chain has TRBV5-1 and TRBJ2-7; the match to TRBD1 covers 7 bases. Germline V lookup: CDR1 SGHRS, CDR2 YFSETQ. This CDR3 is 16 amino acids long. Germline trimming cut 0 bases from V and 2 bases from J; bases unmatched to any gene: 8. CDR3 protein: CASSLEKDRLPYEQYF. CDR3 DNA: TGCGCCAGCAGCTTGGAGAAGGACAGGCTTCCCTACGAGCAGTACTTC.

A note on this clone: At the DNA level, this CDR3 is encoded by other sequences in the same sample as well. The chain couples TRBV9 to TRBJ1-1; D gene unclear. Germline-derived CDR1 and CDR2 are SGDLS and YYNGEE. V shed 0 bases and J shed 4 bases, with 4 bases lying between them. This CDR3 is 12 amino acids long. CDR3 sequence: CASSVGGTEAFF. The CDR3 nucleotides are TGTGCCAGCAGCGTAGGGGGCACTGAAGCTTTCTTT.

The chain combines TRBV9 with TRBJ2-5, with D tentatively TRBD1 (5 bases). Trimming removed 4 bases from V and 1 base from J, with 11 bases in between. Germline V gives CDR1 SGDLS, CDR2 YYNGEE. The CDR3 has 14 residues. The CDR3: CASSPTTVQETQYF. In DNA form, the CDR3 reads TGTGCCAGCAGCCCCACGACAGTCCAAGAGACCCAGTACTTC.

About this clone: Different DNA sequences within this sample yield the same CDR3. V usage is TRBV9 and J usage is TRBJ2-1, with D uncertain. This CDR3 is 11 amino acids long. Germline V gene sequence: CDR1 SGDLS, CDR2 YYNGEE. The V end was cut by 3 bases, the J end by 5 bases, with 3 bases between. The CDR3 nucleotides are TGTGCCAGCAGCGCGAACAATGAGCAGTTCTTC. This translates into CASSANNEQFF. Full variable domain (remainder filled in from reference TRBV9 and TRBJ2-1): DSGVTQTPKHLITATGQRVTLRCSPRSGDLSVYWYQQSLDQGLQFLIQYYNGEERAKGNILERFSAQQFPDLHSELNLSSLELGDSALYFCASSANNEQFFGPGTRLTVL.

V gene TRBV11-3 combines with J gene TRBJ1-1; a weak D match, TRBD1 (6 bases). Germline V gene sequence: CDR1 SGHNT, CDR2 YENEEA. Trimming pared 0 bases from V and 8 bases from J, leaving 10 bases between. The CDR3 length is 13 residues. The CDR3 DNA reads as TGTGCCAGCAGCTTAGATGGAGGGGGGGAAGCTTTCTTT. Translated, it gives CASSLDGGGEAFF.

The chain recombines TRBV7-9 with TRBJ2-7; TRBD2 aligns across 13 bases. Germline V CDR1 and CDR2: SEHNR, FQNEAQ (reference sequence). The CDR3 totals 18 residues. Trimming took 7 bases from V and 2 from J; bases not matched to a gene: 14. CDR3 residues: CASNDLGLAGPPTYEQYF. CDR3 coding DNA: TGTGCCAGCAACGACTTGGGACTAGCGGGACCCCCAACCTACGAGCAGTACTTC. The full variable domain, rest sourced from reference TRBV7-9 and TRBJ2-7, is DTGVSQNPRHKITKRGQNVTFRCDPISEHNRLYWYRQTLGQGPEFLTYFQNEAQLEKSRLLSDRFSAERPKGSFSTLEIQRTEQGDSAMYLCASNDLGLAGPPTYEQYFGPGTRLTVT.

The J gene is TRBJ2-1, the V gene TRBV27; TRBD2 agrees at 11 bases. The CDR3 extends over 16 amino acids. The V gene's germline CDR1 is MNHEY and CDR2 SMNVEV (reference sequence). V shed 5 bases, J shed 4 bases, and the junction held 7 bases outside the gene matches. CDR3 amino acids: CASSLGLAGIYNEQFF. The CDR3 bases are TGTGCCAGCAGTCTAGGACTAGCGGGTATATACAATGAGCAGTTCTTC.

The chain joins TRBV7-6 to TRBJ2-7; D is uncertain. Germline V gene data show CDR1 as SGHVS and CDR2 as FNYEAQ. V dropped 5 bases and J dropped 2 bases, with 13 bases sitting between them. CDR3 size: 14 residues. The CDR3 is CASSPSWLPYEQYF. CDR3 bases: TGTGCCAGCAGCCCCTCCTGGCTCCCCTACGAGCAGTACTTC.

The chain recombines TRBV28 with TRBJ1-1; the D is unclear. V was trimmed by 4 bases and J by 1 base, leaving 10 bases between them. Germline V gene lookup returns CDR1 MDHEN and CDR2 SYDVKM. The CDR3 contains 14 residues. The CDR3 DNA sequence: TGTGCCAGCAGTTATAGGGCCGAGAACACTGAAGCTTTCTTT. Its translation is CASSYRAENTEAFF.

This chain links TRBV5-6 with TRBJ1-1; 10 bases match TRBD1. V dropped 4 bases and J dropped 9; count of bases not matched to a gene: 12. CDR1 and CDR2 (germline): SGHDT, YYEEEE. This CDR3 region has 15 residues. The CDR3 bases are TGTGCCAGCAGCACGGGGACCGGGACAGGGGTAAAAGCTTTCTTT. Translated: CASSTGTGTGVKAFF.

The chain employs TRBV7-6 and TRBJ2-3, with 15 bases fitting TRBD2. Trimming at V came to 5 bases and at J to 0 bases, leaving 3 bases not matched to a gene. The CDR3 runs 17 residues. Per germline, CDR1 SGHVS and CDR2 FNYEAQ. The CDR3 region has the DNA TGTGCCAGCAGCGGACTAGCGGGGGGGACTAGCACAGATACGCAGTATTTT. Amino acids: CASSGLAGGTSTDTQYF.

The V call is TRBV2, the J call TRBJ2-7; 7 bases are shared with TRBD1. Germline CDR1 SNHLY, CDR2 FYNNEI. V was pared by 3 bases and J by 0 bases, with 5 bases of the junction left unmatched. The CDR3 is 15 residues long. The DNA for the CDR3 is TGTGCCAGCAGTGAGGGACAGCCAGGCTCCTACGAGCAGTACTTC. Residues: CASSEGQPGSYEQYF.

This chain's CDR3 is CASKQETQYF. CDR3 DNA sequence: TGTGCCAGCAAGCAAGAGACCCAGTACTTC. V is TRBV2 and J is TRBJ2-5, with D unclear. Germline CDR1 reads SNHLY; CDR2 reads FYNNEI. The CDR3 is 10 residues long. V dropped 7 bases and J dropped 2 bases, with 2 bases sitting between them.

The chain joins TRBV27 to TRBJ2-1; no clear D gene. With 3 bases removed from V and 3 bases from J, the gap between germline ends came to 15 bases. In germline, CDR1 is MNHEY, CDR2 SMNVEV (reference sequence). The length of the CDR3 is 16 residues. CDR3 coding DNA: TGTGCCAGCAGTTTGGGTACACCCCCCGGCTACAATGAGCAGTTCTTC. Encoded protein: CASSLGTPPGYNEQFF.

The chain recombines TRBV10-3 with TRBJ1-2, with D possibly TRBD1 on 5 matching bases. This CDR3 spans 15 amino acids. The germline V and J ends were trimmed by 3 bases and 4 bases, with 15 bases remaining between them. Looked up from germline, CDR1 is ENHRY and CDR2 is SYGVKD. The CDR3 DNA reads as TGTGCCATCAGTGATTCCGGAGGGCAGGGCTATGGCTACACCTTC. It specifies CAISDSGGQGYGYTF.